These 19 T cell receptor beta chains share one sample of origin, sequenced in a study of T cell changes during pregnancy in multiple sclerosis. Profiled with immunoSEQ multiplex PCR; TCRdb holds only in-frame clones, not every one. The sample has 70,000 to 100,000 clones; around 93% are singletons. This material consisted of peripheral blood, taken in the first trimester of pregnancy. These receptors were obtained from a female donor with multiple sclerosis, enrolled in a pregnancy study.

This chain uses TRBV9 with TRBJ2-1, with TRBD1 matching 7 bases. After removal of 0 bases from V and 4 bases from J, the junction contained 1 base not matched to a gene. Germline loops: CDR1 SGDLS, CDR2 YYNGEE. The CDR3 spans 14 residues. CDR3 sequence reads: CASSVGDSYNEQFF. CDR3 bases: TGTGCCAGCAGCGTAGGGGACAGTTACAATGAGCAGTTCTTC.

By its share, this clone is medium-sized. The CDR3 spells CASSSWTRTDTQYF. The DNA of the CDR3 is TGTGCCAGCAGCTCCTGGACTCGCACAGATACGCAGTATTTT. The genes are TRBV7-9 and TRBJ2-3, with D tentatively TRBD2 (5 bases). V lost 4 bases to trimming and J lost 1 base, with 9 bases between them. This CDR3 is 14 amino acids long. Germline values: CDR1 SEHNR, CDR2 FQNEAQ (reference sequence).

This sequence joins TRBV7-6 and TRBJ1-5; no clear D. V was cut by 1 base and J by 0 bases, with 7 bases left in between. CDR3 size: 15 residues. In germline, CDR1 is SGHVS, CDR2 FNYEAQ. The CDR3 DNA is TGTGCCAGCAGCTTAGATACTTATAGCAATCAGCCCCAGCATTTT. It encodes CASSLDTYSNQPQHF.

The chain has TRBV11-2 and TRBJ1-4; weak D call: TRBD1 (6 bases). The germline CDR1 and CDR2 sequences are SGHAT and FQNNGV. V was clipped by 1 base and J by 5 bases, with 11 bases between them. The CDR3 totals 15 residues. In DNA, the CDR3 is TGTGCCAGCAGCTTAGGAACAGGGACGAATGAAAAACTGTTTTTT. Its protein is CASSLGTGTNEKLFF.

The chain joins TRBV4-1 to TRBJ2-6; 7 nucleotides align to TRBD1. The trim removed 4 bases at V and 1 base at J, leaving 13 bases unmatched. Germline V lookup: CDR1 MGHRA, CDR2 YSYEKL. This CDR3 region has 19 residues. This chain's CDR3 is CASSRHVGTANSGANVLTF. The CDR3 nucleotides are TGCGCCAGCAGCCGACACGTTGGGACAGCCAATTCTGGGGCCAACGTCCTGACTTTC.

This clone showed up just once. This rearrangement joins TRBV19 to TRBJ2-3; a possible D gene is TRBD1 (5 bases). This CDR3 spans 17 amino acids. Trimming cost V 4 bases and J 0 bases, with 17 bases left between them. CDR1 is LNHDA and CDR2 is SQIVND in the germline V gene (reference sequence). DNA of the CDR3: TGTGCCAGTAGTACCGAAGACAGACACCTCAGCACAGATACGCAGTATTTT. This codes for CASSTEDRHLSTDTQYF. Filled out from reference TRBV19 and TRBJ2-3, the complete variable domain reads DGGITQSPKYLFRKEGQNVTLSCEQNLNHDAMYWYRQDPGQGLRLIYYSQIVNDFQKGDIAEGYSVSREKKESFPLTVTSAQKNPTAFYLCASSTEDRHLSTDTQYFGPGTRLTVL.

The V gene is TRBV7-9, the J gene TRBJ1-2; tentative D call: TRBD1 (6 bases). The CDR3 covers 13 residues. From germline, CDR1 is SEHNR and CDR2 FQNEAQ (reference sequence). Trimming cost V 5 bases and J 5 bases, with 12 bases left between them. The CDR3 loop reads CASSQQGPYGYTF. DNA of the CDR3: TGTGCCAGCAGCCAACAGGGCCCGTATGGCTACACCTTC.

The chain has TRBV6-5 and TRBJ2-5, with 8 bases aligning to TRBD2. The CDR3 consists of 15 residues. The germline gives CDR1 MNHEY, CDR2 SVGAGI. Trimming at V came to 4 bases and at J to 0 bases, leaving 4 bases not matched to a gene. The chain's CDR3 is CASSFERGYQETQYF. The CDR3 DNA reads as TGTGCCAGCAGTTTTGAGCGGGGGTACCAAGAGACCCAGTACTTC.

This rearrangement joins TRBV7-6 to TRBJ1-2; a possible D gene is TRBD1 (6 bases). CDR3 length: 13 amino acids. Trimming took off 1 base at V and 6 bases at J, with 9 bases between the two ends. In germline, CDR1 is SGHVS, CDR2 FNYEAQ. The CDR3 loop reads CASSLEDSDGYTF. CDR3 nucleotide sequence: TGTGCCAGCAGCTTAGAGGACAGTGATGGCTACACCTTC.

V usage is TRBV9 and J usage is TRBJ1-2; D may be TRBD1 (5 bases). Trimming took off 3 bases at V and 6 bases at J, with 15 bases between the two ends. Per the germline V gene, CDR1 is SGDLS and CDR2 is YYNGEE. The length of the CDR3 is 14 residues. As DNA, the CDR3 is TGTGCCAGCAGCGACAGCCGAGCGGGGGATGGCTACACCTTC. It yields the protein CASSDSRAGDGYTF.

CDR3 in amino acids: CASSLSMAGSLIEQFF. The CDR3 DNA sequence: TGTGCCAGCAGTTTATCAATGGCGGGGTCCCTAATTGAGCAGTTCTTC. The chain has TRBV27 and TRBJ2-1; a possible D gene is TRBD2 (6 bases). Germline CDR1 is MNHEY and CDR2 is SMNVEV (reference sequence). This CDR3 comprises 16 residues. V lost 0 bases and J lost 9, with 18 bases in between.

This rearrangement joins TRBV5-1 to TRBJ2-7; TRBD1 might be the D (6 bases). The CDR3 covers 16 residues. Between the trimmed V and J ends, which lost 5 bases and 3 bases, there was a span of 21 bases. Germline CDR1 is SGHRS and CDR2 is YFSETQ. The CDR3 protein is CASSEAGYRDIYEQYF. CDR3 in DNA: TGCGCCAGCAGTGAGGCAGGGTACAGGGATATCTACGAGCAGTACTTC. Full variable domain (missing parts from reference TRBV5-1 and TRBJ2-7): KAGVTQTPRYLIKTRGQQVTLSCSPISGHRSVSWYQQTPGQGLQFLFEYFSETQRNKGNFPGRFSGRQFSNSRSEMNVSTLELGDSALYLCASSEAGYRDIYEQYFGPGTRLTVT.

The chain employs TRBV9 and TRBJ1-1, with TRBD1 as a possible D gene (5 bases). CDR1 SGDLS and CDR2 YYNGEE come from the germline V gene. V dropped 3 bases and J dropped 4 bases, with 10 bases sitting between them. CDR3 length: 13 amino acids. Here the CDR3 DNA reads TGTGCCAGCAGCGCTGGGGGGGGCACTGAAGCTTTCTTT. The encoded protein is CASSAGGGTEAFF.

The chain uses TRBV4-1 and TRBJ1-1; 7 positions match TRBD1. CDR1 is MGHRA and CDR2 is YSYEKL in the germline V gene. CDR3 length equals 14 residues. J gave up 4 bases and V 4 bases, and 6 bases lay outside the gene matches. The chain's CDR3 is CASSPRQGATEAFF. CDR3 nucleotides: TGCGCCAGCAGCCCCCGACAGGGAGCCACTGAAGCTTTCTTT.

This clone came up once. This chain connects TRBV6-6 to TRBJ2-5; TRBD1 might be the D (6 bases). The CDR3 loop spans 16 amino acids. V gave up 2 bases and J gave up 4 bases, with 17 bases separating them. The germline V gene encodes CDR1 MNHNY and CDR2 SVGAGI (reference sequence). CDR3: CASSYHLDRLRETQYF. CDR3 sequence (DNA): TGTGCCAGCAGTTACCATCTGGACAGACTTAGAGAGACCCAGTACTTC.

The J gene is TRBJ1-1, the V gene TRBV2, with D uncertain. Germline CDR1 reads SNHLY; CDR2 reads FYNNEI. V shed 4 bases and J shed 3 bases, with 12 bases lying between them. The CDR3 sequence is 14 residues long. The CDR3 coding sequence is TGTGCCAGCAGTGTTTACAGACCGTACACTGAAGCTTTCTTT. It specifies CASSVYRPYTEAFF.

V usage is TRBV19 and J usage is TRBJ2-5; TRBD2 agrees at 11 bases. The J segment lost 2 bases and the V segment lost 9 bases, leaving 5 bases of the junction unmatched. The CDR3 contains 14 residues. CDR1 LNHDA and CDR2 SQIVND come from the germline V gene (reference sequence). CDR3 loop: CASQGLADQETQYF. The CDR3 DNA reads TGTGCCAGCCAGGGACTAGCGGATCAAGAGACCCAGTACTTC.

The chain is built from TRBV9 and TRBJ2-7, with no clear D. Germline V CDR1 and CDR2: SGDLS, YYNGEE. There are 13 residues in the CDR3. Trimming shortened V by 0 bases and J by 3 bases, and 7 bases separated the two germline ends. The CDR3 sequence: CASSVASNYEQYF. The DNA for the CDR3 is TGTGCCAGCAGCGTAGCTAGTAACTACGAGCAGTACTTC. Complete variable domain (other parts from reference TRBV9 and TRBJ2-7): DSGVTQTPKHLITATGQRVTLRCSPRSGDLSVYWYQQSLDQGLQFLIQYYNGEERAKGNILERFSAQQFPDLHSELNLSSLELGDSALYFCASSVASNYEQYFGPGTRLTVT.

This clone was counted a single time. The J gene is TRBJ2-7, the V gene TRBV7-9; D not certain. With 1 base removed from V and 5 bases from J, the gap between germline ends came to 15 bases. Germline V lookup: CDR1 SEHNR, CDR2 FQNEAQ (reference sequence). This CDR3 is built from 15 residues. The CDR3 sequence is CASSLEDRLPHEQYF. DNA of the CDR3: TGTGCCAGCAGCTTAGAAGATAGACTCCCCCACGAGCAGTACTTC.